This TCR beta chain was recovered during a study of T cells in Graves' hyperthyroidism and ophthalmopathy. There were TCR beta CDR3 regions amplified from RNA transcripts. With the HTBI primer set, the TCR CDR3 went through a first round of RT-PCR. A single record per CDR3 protein comes from TCRdb applying MiXCR to the multiplex PCR reads. The sample lists roughly 380,000 distinct CDR3 sequences, roughly 13% occurring once. Germline loops: CDR1 LNHDA, CDR2 SQIVND (reference sequence). V was clipped by 2 bases and J by 1 base; unmatched bases: 9. The CDR3 length is 18 residues. This clonotype was sampled from a woman between 18 and 29 years old with Graves' hyperthyroidism. Sequences were obtained from blood. J is TRBJ1-4 and V is TRBV19; TRBD1 agrees at 8 bases. Here the CDR3 reads CASSIRFGTGGTNEKLFF. The CDR3 DNA follows: TGTGCCAGTAGTATAAGGTTCGGGACAGGTGGAACTAATGAAAAACTGTTTTTT.